Following are 13 T cell receptor beta chains from one sample sequenced in a study of blood T cell repertoires in COVID-19 (dated by TCRdb to the early 2020s). Preparation of the library involved the immunoSEQ multiplex PCR assay. TCRdb's version of the immuneACCESS table is confined to in-frame rearrangements and falls short of the full clone set. An unresolved V gene accounts for under half of the shortfall where checked; the remainder is of unknown origin. The sample data list about 310,000 clones, and around nine tenths of these were observed just once. In total, the top ten clones hold 1% of the sample. Sequencing was carried out using peripheral blood. All receptors come from a man in his fifties or sixties with active or convalescent COVID-19.

The chain recombines TRBV5-8 with TRBJ2-5; 7 nucleotides align to TRBD1. V was pared by 3 bases and J by 4 bases, with 3 bases of the junction left unmatched. This CDR3 region has 13 residues. Germline values: CDR1 SGHTS, CDR2 YDEGEE. DNA of the CDR3: TGTGCCAGCAGCTCTCGACAGGGAGAGACCCAGTACTTC. This translates into CASSSRQGETQYF.

The V call is TRBV11-3, the J call TRBJ1-1, with D possibly matching TRBD1 (5 bases). V lost 3 bases and J lost 7, with 15 bases in between. The CDR3 is 14 amino acids. The germline V gene has CDR1 SGHNT and CDR2 YENEEA. In DNA, the CDR3 is TGTGCCAGCAGCTTTACAGGACCCGATAGTGAAGCTTTCTTT. It codes for CASSFTGPDSEAFF.

The chain joins TRBV27 to TRBJ1-3; a possible D gene is TRBD1 (6 bases). Trimming shortened V by 7 bases and J by 2 bases, and 9 bases separated the two germline ends. Germline-derived CDR1 and CDR2 are MNHEY and SMNVEV (reference sequence). CDR3 length: 13 residues. The CDR3 reads CASKKGAGNTIYF. CDR3 DNA sequence: TGTGCCAGCAAGAAGGGGGCTGGAAACACCATATATTTT.

The chain is built from TRBV30 and TRBJ2-7, with 7 bases fitting TRBD2. The CDR3 consists of 16 residues. Losses at the gene ends were 7 bases for V and 0 bases for J; bases not matched to a gene: 15. CDR1 is GTSNPN, CDR2 SVGIG, per germline (reference sequence). Here the CDR3 reads CALNPRSRGSSYEQYF. In DNA, the CDR3 is TGTGCCTTAAACCCCCGTTCCCGCGGGAGCTCCTACGAGCAGTACTTC.

V and J are TRBV6-5 and TRBJ2-7; 7 nucleotides line up with TRBD1. In germline, CDR1 is MNHEY, CDR2 SVGAGI. The CDR3 covers 14 residues. With V trimmed by 6 bases and J by 2 bases, 7 bases remained unmatched. The CDR3 nucleotides read TGTGCCAGCAGCCCCTACAGGGGAACCTACGAGCAGTACTTC. Protein sequence: CASSPYRGTYEQYF.

The V and J genes are TRBV6-5 and TRBJ1-1; 11 bases match TRBD1. Trimming removed 0 bases from V and 7 bases from J; junction bases left unmatched: 4. The germline CDR1 and CDR2 sequences are MNHEY and SVGAGI. This CDR3 region has 15 residues. CDR3 region: CASSYSDRGRGEAFF. DNA for the CDR3: TGTGCCAGCAGTTACTCGGACAGGGGGCGAGGTGAAGCTTTCTTT.

V and J are TRBV18 and TRBJ1-1; no definite D call. V was cut by 5 bases and J by 1 base, with 8 bases left in between. CDR1 KGHSH and CDR2 LQKENI come from the germline V gene. This CDR3 contains 13 residues. CDR3 sequence reads: CASSIASNTEAFF. The DNA for the CDR3 is TGTGCCAGCTCAATTGCGTCGAACACTGAAGCTTTCTTT.

V usage is TRBV2 and J usage is TRBJ2-7, with 11 bases identical to TRBD2. The trim removed 6 bases at V and 3 bases at J, leaving 7 bases unmatched. Germline lookup yields CDR1 SNHLY and CDR2 FYNNEI. This CDR3 comprises 15 residues. CDR3 region: CASRGTSGSVYEQYF. CDR3 nucleotide sequence: TGTGCCAGCAGAGGAACTAGCGGGAGTGTCTACGAGCAGTACTTC. The full variable domain, its missing parts supplied by reference TRBV2 and TRBJ2-7, is EPEVTQTPSHQVTQMGQEVILRCVPISNHLYFYWYRQILGQKVEFLVSFYNNEISEKSEIFDDQFSVERPDGSNFTLKIRSTKLEDSAMYFCASRGTSGSVYEQYFGPGTRLTVT.

The chain combines TRBV5-1 with TRBJ1-1; a weak D match, TRBD1 (5 bases). Germline V gene data show CDR1 as SGHRS and CDR2 as YFSETQ. V was pared by 0 bases and J by 5 bases, with 8 bases between. This CDR3 comprises 13 residues. This CDR3 is CASSLAEGTEAFF. CDR3 DNA: TGCGCCAGCAGCTTGGCGGAGGGGACTGAAGCTTTCTTT.

This clone was detected only a few times. The V call is TRBV5-4, the J call TRBJ1-2; D is perhaps TRBD1 (6 bases). CDR1 is SGHNT and CDR2 is YYREEE in the germline V gene (reference sequence). CDR3 length equals 14 residues. V gave up 5 bases and J gave up 5 bases, with 16 bases separating them. DNA for the CDR3: TGTGCCAGCAGTAGTACCGGGACAAATTATGGCTACACCTTC. It specifies CASSSTGTNYGYTF. Based on the CDR3 plus reference TRBV5-4 and TRBJ1-2, the full variable domain is ETGVTQSPTHLIKTRGQQVTLRCSSQSGHNTVSWYQQALGQGPQFIFQYYREEENGRGNFPPRFSGLQFPNYSSELNVNALELDDSALYLCASSSTGTNYGYTFGSGTRLTVV.

The V and J genes are TRBV9 and TRBJ2-1; tentative D call: TRBD2 (6 bases). Trimming removed 0 bases at V and 7 bases at J, with 11 bases between. Germline assignment: CDR1 SGDLS and CDR2 YYNGEE. The CDR3 has 14 residues. The chain's CDR3 is CASSVGGGDNEQFF. The CDR3 DNA sequence: TGTGCCAGCAGCGTAGGTGGCGGGGATAATGAGCAGTTCTTC. The complete variable domain, with remaining parts taken from reference TRBV9 and TRBJ2-1, reads DSGVTQTPKHLITATGQRVTLRCSPRSGDLSVYWYQQSLDQGLQFLIQYYNGEERAKGNILERFSAQQFPDLHSELNLSSLELGDSALYFCASSVGGGDNEQFFGPGTRLTVL.

This clone was counted a single time. The same CDR3 can be traced to other DNA sequences in this sample. The rearrangement uses TRBV4-3 and TRBJ1-4; 9 positions agree with TRBD1. There are 15 residues in the CDR3. With 3 bases clipped from V and 8 bases from J, the junction kept 7 bases outside the gene matches. Germline V gene data show CDR1 as LGHNA and CDR2 as YSLEER. The CDR3 protein is CASSQDRGGGEKLFF. The CDR3 nucleotides are TGCGCCAGCAGCCAGGACAGGGGAGGGGGAGAAAAACTGTTTTTT.

The chain recombines TRBV19 with TRBJ1-1; D remains ambiguous. The germline V gene encodes CDR1 LNHDA and CDR2 SQIVND (reference sequence). The CDR3 sequence is 13 residues long. The V end lost 5 bases, the J end lost 1 base, and 8 bases lay between the germline ends. CDR3 nucleotides: TGTGCCAGTAGTTTCCCAGGGAACACTGAAGCTTTCTTT. Its translation is CASSFPGNTEAFF. The full variable domain, completed using reference TRBV19 and TRBJ1-1, is DGGITQSPKYLFRKEGQNVTLSCEQNLNHDAMYWYRQDPGQGLRLIYYSQIVNDFQKGDIAEGYSVSREKKESFPLTVTSAQKNPTAFYLCASSFPGNTEAFFGQGTRLTVV.